This T cell receptor (beta chain) was identified during a study of cytomegalovirus exposure and HLA in healthy donors. PCR was performed using 60 Vbeta and 13 Jbeta primers. Clones were read by immunoSEQ multiplex PCR, and TCRdb kept only the in-frame ones, dropping some. The sample carries under 140,000 clones, over 65% recorded once. CDR1 and CDR2 (germline): MNHNY, SVGAGI (reference sequence). The CDR3 consists of 15 residues. With 6 bases removed from V and 5 bases from J, the gap between germline ends came to 17 bases. This TCR derives from a man aged 30 to 45 in good health and CMV-seropositive. The chain recombines TRBV6-6 with TRBJ1-5, with D tentatively TRBD1 (5 bases). Material: PBMCs. CDR3 bases: TGTGCCAGCAGACAAACCGGGAGGGACCATCAGCCCCAGCATTTT. Protein sequence: CASRQTGRDHQPQHF.